Shown below are 2 T cell receptor beta chains from a single sample sequenced in a study of T-cell memory formation after mild COVID-19. TCRdb re-derived calls from the 5' RACE reads in MiXCR, one entry per CDR3 protein. Here the sample spans more than 400,000 distinct CDR3 sequences, about 20% being singletons. The sample comprised PBMCs or a T cell subset sorted from them (not recorded which). These receptors were taken from an adult woman who had mild COVID-19 (a few samples of this study predate the infection). Cell type and time point are not known.

The chain combines TRBV20-1 with TRBJ2-3, with 10 bases that match TRBD2. Germline CDR1 and CDR2: DFQATT and SNEGSKA (reference sequence). CDR3 length equals 18 residues. With V trimmed by 5 bases and J by 0 bases, 14 bases remained unmatched. The chain's CDR3 is CSASGTSDYSTSTDTQYF. The CDR3 nucleotides read TGCAGTGCTTCCGGGACTAGCGATTACTCCACTAGCACAGATACGCAGTATTTT.

This chain links TRBV7-9 with TRBJ2-5; D is uncertain. Between the trimmed V and J ends, which lost 4 bases and 5 bases, there was a span of 17 bases. The germline V gene has CDR1 SEHNR and CDR2 FQNEAQ (reference sequence). The CDR3 has 15 amino acids. The CDR3 loop is CASSSRPRVGETQYF. The DNA of the CDR3 is TGTGCCAGCAGCTCTCGACCGCGCGTTGGGGAGACCCAGTACTTC.